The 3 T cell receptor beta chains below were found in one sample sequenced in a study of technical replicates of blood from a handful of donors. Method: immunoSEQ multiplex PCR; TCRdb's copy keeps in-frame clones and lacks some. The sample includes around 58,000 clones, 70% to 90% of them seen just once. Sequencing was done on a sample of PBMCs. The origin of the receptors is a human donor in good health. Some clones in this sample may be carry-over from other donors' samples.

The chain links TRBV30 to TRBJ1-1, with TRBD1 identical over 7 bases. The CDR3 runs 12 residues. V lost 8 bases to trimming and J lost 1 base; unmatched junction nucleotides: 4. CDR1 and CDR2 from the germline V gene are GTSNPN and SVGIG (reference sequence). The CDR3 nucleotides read TGTGCCCGACAGGGTGGGAACACTGAAGCTTTCTTT. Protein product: CARQGGNTEAFF.

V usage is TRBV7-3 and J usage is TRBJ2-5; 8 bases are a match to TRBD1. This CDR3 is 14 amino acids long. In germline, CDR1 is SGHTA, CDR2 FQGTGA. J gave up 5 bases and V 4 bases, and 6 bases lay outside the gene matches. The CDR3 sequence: CASSSDRAYETQYF. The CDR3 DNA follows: TGTGCCAGCAGCTCGGACAGGGCTTACGAGACCCAGTACTTC.

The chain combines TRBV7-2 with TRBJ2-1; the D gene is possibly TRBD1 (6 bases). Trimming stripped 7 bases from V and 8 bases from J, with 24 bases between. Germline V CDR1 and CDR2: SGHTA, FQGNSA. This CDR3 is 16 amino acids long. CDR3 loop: CASTLQVGIRGHEQFF. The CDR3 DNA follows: TGTGCCAGCACATTACAAGTGGGAATCAGGGGACATGAGCAGTTCTTC.